This T cell receptor beta chain stems from a study of OX40 agonist ivuxolimab in advanced cancers. Trimming removed 0 bases from V and 6 bases from J, with 16 bases in between. This CDR3 has 15 amino acids. The germline V gene has CDR1 SGHNT and CDR2 YYREEE (reference sequence). Measured with immunoSEQ multiplex PCR; TCRdb has only the in-frame clones, and not every one. The sample carries 65,000 to 95,000 clones, about 90% recorded once. This chain connects TRBV5-4 to TRBJ2-7; D is tentatively TRBD1 or TRBD2 (5 bases each). The clonotype was recovered from an adult with an advanced solid tumor such as melanoma, head and neck, liver or kidney cancer. Material: CD4+ or CD8+ T cells sorted from blood, obtained in a trial of the OX40 agonist ivuxolimab. DNA of the CDR3: TGTGCCAGCAGCTTGGGTCGGGCGGGCCAGGGCGAGCAGTACTTC. Translated, it gives CASSLGRAGQGEQYF.